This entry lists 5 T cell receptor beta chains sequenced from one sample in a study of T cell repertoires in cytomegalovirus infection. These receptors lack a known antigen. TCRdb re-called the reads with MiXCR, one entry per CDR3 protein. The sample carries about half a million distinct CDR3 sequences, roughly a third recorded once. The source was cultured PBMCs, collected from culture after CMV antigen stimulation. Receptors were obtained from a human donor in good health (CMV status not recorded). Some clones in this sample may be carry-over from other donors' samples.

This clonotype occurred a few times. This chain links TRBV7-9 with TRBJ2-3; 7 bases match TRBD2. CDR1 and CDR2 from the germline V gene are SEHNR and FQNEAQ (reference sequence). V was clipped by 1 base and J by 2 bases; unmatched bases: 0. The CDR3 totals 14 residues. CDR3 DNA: TGTGCCAGCAGCTTAGGGGACTACACAGATACGCAGTATTTT. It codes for CASSLGDYTDTQYF.

For the CDR3, the DNA is TGTGCCAGTAGTATAGATTTCCAGGGCCCCTACGAGCAGTACTTC. This gives the protein CASSIDFQGPYEQYF. This sequence joins TRBV19 and TRBJ2-7, with D perhaps matching TRBD1 (5 bases). CDR1 and CDR2 from the germline V gene are LNHDA and SQIVND (reference sequence). This CDR3 has 15 residues. V lost 0 bases to trimming and J lost 2 bases, with 11 bases between them.

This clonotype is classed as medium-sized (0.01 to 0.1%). In DNA, the CDR3 is TGTGCCAGCAGCCTCGGGACAGGGGGCTCCCGCTATGGCTACACCTTC. It codes for CASSLGTGGSRYGYTF. The chain couples TRBV7-2 to TRBJ1-2, with 12 bases lining up with TRBD1. This CDR3 is 16 amino acids long. V trimming: 5 bases; J trimming: 4 bases; junction bases outside the gene matches: 8. CDR1 and CDR2 (germline): SGHTA, FQGNSA.

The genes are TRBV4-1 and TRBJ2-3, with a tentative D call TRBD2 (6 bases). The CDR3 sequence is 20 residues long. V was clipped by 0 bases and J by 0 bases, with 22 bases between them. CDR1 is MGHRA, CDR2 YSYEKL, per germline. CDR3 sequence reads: CASSQDDLASPVGSTDTQYF. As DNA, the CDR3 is TGCGCCAGCAGCCAAGATGACCTAGCGTCACCCGTGGGGAGCACAGATACGCAGTATTTT.

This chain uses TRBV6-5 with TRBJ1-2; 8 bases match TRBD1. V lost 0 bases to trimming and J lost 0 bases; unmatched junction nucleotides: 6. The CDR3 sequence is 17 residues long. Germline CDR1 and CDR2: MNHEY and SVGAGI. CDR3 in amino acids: CASSYSYAGGANYGYTF. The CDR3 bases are TGTGCCAGCAGTTACTCTTACGCAGGGGGCGCTAACTATGGCTACACCTTC.